The next 16 T cell receptor beta chains were all read from a single sample in a study of blood T cell repertoires in COVID-19. Assay: immunoSEQ multiplex PCR; the TCRdb copy retains only in-frame clones and omits some. The table shows approximately 120,000 clones, with about four fifths occurring only once. Sequenced: peripheral blood. The origin of the receptors is a man between 25 and 39 years old with COVID-19, enrolled during active disease.

V and J are TRBV28 and TRBJ1-5; D not resolved. V was cut by 6 bases and J by 1 base, with 10 bases left in between. This CDR3 spans 14 amino acids. Per the germline V gene, CDR1 is MDHEN and CDR2 is SYDVKM. CDR3 in DNA: TGTGCCAGCAGGAACCCCAGAAGCAATCAGCCCCAGCATTTT. Its translation is CASRNPRSNQPQHF.

This chain links TRBV7-3 with TRBJ2-3; TRBD1 matches 9 bases. CDR3 length: 14 residues. V shed 8 bases and J 2 bases; nucleotides not matched to a gene: 5. CDR1 is SGHTA, CDR2 FQGTGA, per germline. Here the CDR3 reads CASSRDRVTDTQYF. In DNA form, the CDR3 reads TGTGCCAGCTCCCGGGACAGGGTCACAGATACGCAGTATTTT.

The J gene is TRBJ1-6, the V gene TRBV30, with 9 bases matching TRBD1. The trim removed 2 bases at V and 13 bases at J, leaving 12 bases unmatched. There are 15 residues in the CDR3. Germline V gives CDR1 GTSNPN, CDR2 SVGIG (reference sequence). The CDR3 DNA sequence: TGTGCCTGGAGTCTGCAGGGGACAGGGAAGTTTCCCCTCCACTTT. Amino acid sequence: CAWSLQGTGKFPLHF.

The chain couples TRBV7-6 to TRBJ2-7; D may be TRBD2 (6 bases). Germline V gene sequence: CDR1 SGHVS, CDR2 FNYEAQ. The CDR3 is made up of 13 amino acids. V was cut by 7 bases and J by 6 bases, with 16 bases left in between. CDR3 nucleotide sequence: TGTGCCAGCACTCCCTCGGGGGATGGCGAGCAGTACTTC. Protein: CASTPSGDGEQYF.

V gene TRBV27 combines with J gene TRBJ1-3; no reliable D call. Between the trimmed V and J ends, which lost 5 bases and 0 bases, there was a span of 8 bases. This CDR3 has 14 residues. Germline values: CDR1 MNHEY, CDR2 SMNVEV (reference sequence). DNA for the CDR3: TGTGCCAGCAGTCCGACATACTCTGGAAACACCATATATTTT. Its protein product is CASSPTYSGNTIYF.

The chain has TRBV6-6 and TRBJ2-7, with TRBD2 identical over 7 bases. The ends lost 4 bases at V and 3 bases at J; junction bases unmatched: 12. CDR1 and CDR2 from the germline V gene are MNHNY and SVGAGI (reference sequence). The CDR3 runs 16 residues. CDR3 DNA sequence: TGTGCCAGCAGTTTTTCCAACCCGGGGAGGGGCTACGAGCAGTACTTC. Its protein product is CASSFSNPGRGYEQYF.

The J gene is TRBJ1-1, the V gene TRBV2; TRBD1 agrees at 10 bases. V dropped 6 bases and J dropped 3; count of bases not matched to a gene: 7. This CDR3 region has 15 residues. From germline, CDR1 is SNHLY and CDR2 FYNNEI. The CDR3, as DNA: TGTGCCAGCAGACAACCGGACAGGGGGGACACTGAAGCTTTCTTT. Translated, it gives CASRQPDRGDTEAFF.

The chain combines TRBV7-9 with TRBJ2-2; 11 positions agree with TRBD2. The CDR3 extends over 16 amino acids. Germline V gives CDR1 SEHNR, CDR2 FQNEAQ (reference sequence). Trimming cost V 5 bases and J 4 bases; bases outside gene matches: 6. The CDR3 is CASSRLAGFSTGELFF. CDR3 DNA: TGTGCCAGCAGCCGACTAGCGGGATTTAGCACCGGGGAGCTGTTTTTT.

This chain uses TRBV7-9 with TRBJ2-5; D is possibly TRBD2 (5 bases). The CDR3 contains 14 residues. Germline V CDR1 and CDR2: SEHNR, FQNEAQ (reference sequence). Trimming took off 5 bases at V and 5 bases at J, with 15 bases between the two ends. For the CDR3, the DNA is TGTGCCAGCAGCCACACTCAGAGGAGGGAGACCCAGTACTTC. Translating it yields CASSHTQRRETQYF.

The CDR3 loop is CASSIRDTSYNEQFF. In DNA form, the CDR3 reads TGTGCCAGTAGTATCCGGGACACCTCCTACAATGAGCAGTTCTTC. V is TRBV19 and J is TRBJ2-1, with TRBD1 as a possible D gene (6 bases). Germline V gene data show CDR1 as LNHDA and CDR2 as SQIVND (reference sequence). The CDR3 runs to 15 residues. Trimming took off 3 bases at V and 0 bases at J, with 9 bases between the two ends.

This clone is a singleton in its sample. The chain carries TRBV5-5 and TRBJ1-1; D ambiguous. With 3 bases removed from V and 5 bases from J, the gap between germline ends came to 17 bases. The CDR3 sequence is 15 residues long. CDR1 and CDR2 from the germline V gene are SGHKS and YYEKEE (reference sequence). CDR3 sequence reads: CASSWEDLEGTEAFF. The CDR3 bases are TGTGCCAGCAGCTGGGAGGACCTCGAAGGGACTGAAGCTTTCTTT.

This clone was seen at least ten times. V is TRBV5-1 and J is TRBJ1-2, with 8 bases lining up with TRBD1. CDR1 SGHRS and CDR2 YFSETQ come from the germline V gene. V was pared by 3 bases and J by 6 bases, with 4 bases of the junction left unmatched. The CDR3 is 13 residues long. CDR3 nucleotides: TGCGCCAGCAGCTCTCAGGGGGCCGATGGCTACACCTTC. Protein product: CASSSQGADGYTF. Together with reference TRBV5-1 and TRBJ1-2, the CDR3 gives the full variable domain: KAGVTQTPRYLIKTRGQQVTLSCSPISGHRSVSWYQQTPGQGLQFLFEYFSETQRNKGNFPGRFSGRQFSNSRSEMNVSTLELGDSALYLCASSSQGADGYTFGSGTRLTVV.

The chain uses TRBV5-5 and TRBJ1-4, with 8 bases matching TRBD1. Germline V lookup: CDR1 SGHKS, CDR2 YYEKEE (reference sequence). Trimming removed 2 bases from V and 6 bases from J; junction bases left unmatched: 6. The CDR3 is 15 residues long. Written as DNA, the CDR3 is TGTGCCAGCAGCTTTACAGGGGGAAGATATGAAAAACTGTTTTTT. It is translated as CASSFTGGRYEKLFF.

The rearrangement joins TRBV7-9 to TRBJ2-1, with 7 bases lining up with TRBD2. The V gene's germline CDR1 is SEHNR and CDR2 FQNEAQ (reference sequence). V lost 5 bases, J lost 7 bases, and 23 bases stayed unmatched. The CDR3 totals 19 residues. The CDR3 loop is CASSPIAGHVDPHQNEQFF. In nucleotides, the CDR3 is TGTGCCAGCAGCCCTATAGCGGGCCACGTAGATCCACACCAAAATGAGCAGTTCTTC.

At least ten counts were recorded for this clone. The sample carries other DNA sequences with the same CDR3. The chain has TRBV4-3 and TRBJ1-1; D gene ambiguous. Trimming removed 1 base from V and 6 bases from J, with 6 bases in between. The length of the CDR3 is 12 residues. CDR1 LGHNA and CDR2 YSLEER come from the germline V gene. The CDR3 loop is CASSQVPAEAFF. The CDR3 DNA is TGCGCCAGCAGCCAAGTTCCAGCTGAAGCTTTCTTT.

The chain carries TRBV30 and TRBJ1-6, with D possibly being TRBD1 (5 bases). This CDR3 region has 14 residues. V was shortened by 7 bases and J by 10 bases, with 20 bases between the two germline ends. Germline lookup yields CDR1 GTSNPN and CDR2 SVGIG (reference sequence). The CDR3 coding sequence is TGTGCCTCGGGTGCAACAGGCTCCGGGTCACCCCTCCACTTT. Translating gives CASGATGSGSPLHF.